One and the same sample provided the 27 T cell receptor beta chains below, sequenced in a study of T cells in Graves' hyperthyroidism and ophthalmopathy (dated by TCRdb to between 2017 and 2020). The library was built by means of multiplex PCR. The listed sequencing device is Illumina HiSeq 2000. The TCR beta CDR3 regions were amplified from RNA transcripts. For the first round of RT-PCR on the TCR CDR3, the HTBI primer set was used together with the Qiagen OneStep RT-PCR kit. TCRdb reprocessing: public reads trimmed at Q25 with fastp, clones called with MiXCR, in-frame beta chains kept. When rows share a CDR3 protein, they turn into one entry using the most common DNA and genes. A total of roughly 500,000 distinct CDR3 sequences appear in this sample, about 43% of them only once. 15% to 20% of the sample comes from the top ten. The source material was peripheral blood or thyroid tissue (not recorded which). Receptors were obtained from an adult woman with Graves' disease, either hyperthyroidism or ophthalmopathy (not recorded which).

This chain joins TRBV7-2 and TRBJ2-7; 7 positions agree with TRBD1. The CDR3 runs 16 residues. V trimming: 6 bases; J trimming: 1 base; junction bases outside the gene matches: 12. Germline lookup yields CDR1 SGHTA and CDR2 FQGNSA. This CDR3 is CASRPPGTATSYEQYF. The CDR3 DNA follows: TGTGCCAGCAGGCCACCCGGGACAGCGACGTCCTACGAGCAGTACTTC.

In its sample, this clonotype was seen a few times. This rearrangement joins TRBV3-1 to TRBJ2-5; no firm D call. This CDR3 has 15 residues. CDR1 LGHDT and CDR2 YNNKEL come from the germline V gene (reference sequence). The V end lost 0 bases, the J end lost 3 bases, and 11 bases lay between the germline ends. CDR3 nucleotide sequence: TGTGCCAGCAGCCAAGATCTTCTAAGAAAAGAGACCCAGTACTTC. Translated, it gives CASSQDLLRKETQYF.

The chain carries TRBV24-1 and TRBJ1-2; 7 bases line up with TRBD1. Per germline, CDR1 KGHDR and CDR2 SFDVKD. V dropped 5 bases and J dropped 8; count of bases not matched to a gene: 4. The CDR3 sequence is 12 residues long. The CDR3 protein is CATSGTGVGYTF. Written as DNA, the CDR3 is TGTGCCACCAGTGGAACAGGGGTCGGCTACACCTTC.

This clonotype showed up just a few times. This chain links TRBV24-1 with TRBJ1-2, with 8 nucleotides matching TRBD1. The J segment lost 4 bases and the V segment lost 4 bases, leaving 7 bases of the junction unmatched. Germline V gives CDR1 KGHDR, CDR2 SFDVKD. This CDR3 has 15 amino acids. The CDR3 DNA reads as TGTGCCACCAGTGACCCAGGACAGGGAGTCTATGGCTACACCTTC. It encodes CATSDPGQGVYGYTF.

This clonotype was counted many times. The genes are TRBV7-8 and TRBJ2-5; D is undetermined. There are 14 residues in the CDR3. Germline lookup yields CDR1 SGHVS and CDR2 FQNEAQ. Trimming cost V 1 base and J 0 bases, with 6 bases left between them. This chain's CDR3 is CASSLDLNQETQYF. CDR3 sequence (DNA): TGTGCCAGCAGCTTAGACCTGAACCAAGAGACCCAGTACTTC.

The chain carries TRBV7-8 and TRBJ1-1; unclear D gene. Germline values: CDR1 SGHVS, CDR2 FQNEAQ. The CDR3 extends over 10 amino acids. Trimming removed 11 bases from V and 4 bases from J, with 8 bases in between. Here the CDR3 reads CAAGATEAFF. DNA of the CDR3: TGTGCCGCAGGAGCCACTGAAGCTTTCTTT.

This clonotype was picked up many times. This rearrangement joins TRBV6-5 to TRBJ1-4; D unclear. The CDR3 is 15 residues long. Germline V CDR1 and CDR2: MNHEY, SVGAGI. V was cut by 5 bases and J by 7 bases, with 17 bases left in between. The CDR3 here is CASSRDGPMGEKLFF. Written as DNA, the CDR3 is TGTGCCAGCAGTCGCGACGGACCGATGGGTGAAAAACTGTTTTTT.

This clonotype was seen ten or more times. The J gene is TRBJ1-2, the V gene TRBV6-5; D possibly corresponds to TRBD1 (5 bases). The germline CDR1 and CDR2 sequences are MNHEY and SVGAGI. The CDR3 consists of 13 residues. Trimming removed 6 bases from V and 6 bases from J, with 14 bases in between. The CDR3 loop is CASSQGHLNGYTF. In DNA, the CDR3 is TGTGCCAGCAGCCAAGGACATCTAAATGGCTACACCTTC.

The rearrangement joins TRBV29-1 to TRBJ1-1; D might be TRBD1 (5 bases). V was trimmed by 7 bases and J by 2 bases, leaving 14 bases between them. Germline V gene sequence: CDR1 SQVTM, CDR2 ANQGSEA. This CDR3 is 13 amino acids long. The CDR3 sequence: CSAMGGDNTEAFF. The CDR3 DNA is TGCAGCGCAATGGGGGGGGACAACACTGAAGCTTTCTTT.

This clonotype has at least ten counts. The chain has TRBV20-1 and TRBJ2-2, with D possibly called TRBD1 or TRBD2 (5 bases each). Germline assignment: CDR1 DFQATT and CDR2 SNEGSKA (reference sequence). The ends were cut back, 0 bases at V and 7 bases at J, with 15 bases in the middle. The CDR3 length is 15 residues. CDR3 coding DNA: TGCAGTGCTAGAGATCCGACAATGGGGGACGGGGAGCTGTTTTTT. It codes for CSARDPTMGDGELFF.

Of note for this clonotype: A much larger clone is a single base away; this may be a read error. Because the CDR3 is missing its conserved closing phenylalanine or tryptophan, this is likely a read error. The chain has TRBV20-1 and TRBJ2-7, with 10 bases that match TRBD2. Trimming took 6 bases from V and 7 from J; bases not matched to a gene: 12. Germline CDR1 DFQATT, CDR2 SNEGSKA (reference sequence). The CDR3 totals 14 residues. The CDR3 reads CSAKPLAGVREQYS. CDR3 bases: TGCAGTGCAAAGCCCCTAGCGGGAGTTAGGGAGCAGTACTCC.

The chain has TRBV29-1 and TRBJ1-2; 9 bases align to TRBD1. Germline V gene sequence: CDR1 SQVTM, CDR2 ANQGSEA. The junction had 11 bases not matched to a gene; V was cut back by 4 bases and J by 5 bases. CDR3 length: 15 amino acids. The DNA of the CDR3 is TGCAGCGTTGGGGGGACAGGGTTCCGGGGGTATGGCTACACCTTC. Residues: CSVGGTGFRGYGYTF.

Ten or more counts support this clonotype. The chain combines TRBV5-1 with TRBJ2-7; 8 bases are a match to TRBD2. The CDR3 covers 16 residues. Germline values: CDR1 SGHRS, CDR2 YFSETQ. After removal of 0 bases from V and 7 bases from J, the junction contained 12 bases not matched to a gene. CDR3 sequence (DNA): TGCGCCAGCAGCTTGGACGGGAGGGCCTTTTTAGGAGAGCAGTACTTC. This translates into CASSLDGRAFLGEQYF.

This clonotype occurred many times. V is TRBV20-1 and J is TRBJ1-1; D gene unclear. The germline V gene has CDR1 DFQATT and CDR2 SNEGSKA (reference sequence). The CDR3 consists of 12 residues. V was pared by 0 bases and J by 3 bases, with 5 bases between. The CDR3 nucleotides read TGCAGTGCTAGAGAGGCCTACACTGAAGCTTTCTTT. This translates into CSAREAYTEAFF.

The chain links TRBV3-1 to TRBJ2-5, with D unclear. There are 16 residues in the CDR3. V dropped 0 bases and J dropped 1 base, with 12 bases sitting between them. Germline CDR1 and CDR2: LGHDT and YNNKEL (reference sequence). The CDR3 DNA sequence: TGTGCCAGCAGCCAAGATATGGAGTTTCCCCAAGAGACCCAGTACTTC. Amino acid sequence: CASSQDMEFPQETQYF.

The chain couples TRBV2 to TRBJ2-2; D call uncertain. The CDR3 is 13 residues long. Germline lookup yields CDR1 SNHLY and CDR2 FYNNEI. V lost 5 bases to trimming and J lost 4 bases, with 8 bases between them. CDR3 in amino acids: CASSYDSTGELFF. CDR3 DNA: TGTGCCAGCAGTTATGACTCCACCGGGGAGCTGTTTTTT.

The chain links TRBV7-9 to TRBJ2-2, with TRBD2 identical over 13 bases. The V gene's germline CDR1 is SEHNR and CDR2 FQNEAQ (reference sequence). This CDR3 has 16 amino acids. Trimming took 5 bases from V and 10 from J; bases not matched to a gene: 10. The CDR3, as DNA: TGTGCCAGCAGCCCGCGACTAGCGGGAGGCCGTTTGGAGCTGTTTTTT. As protein: CASSPRLAGGRLELFF.

This clonotype was seen only a few times. The junction departs from the called germline gene at one end, perhaps through a read error. The chain joins TRBV4-1 to TRBJ2-5; the match to TRBD2 covers 9 bases. Germline CDR1 and CDR2: MGHRA and YSYEKL. The CDR3 sequence is 14 residues long. CDR3 bases: TGCGCCGGCAGCCAAGTCCTAGCGGGGGAGACCCAGTACTTC. Amino acid sequence: CAGSQVLAGETQYF.

The J gene is TRBJ1-2, the V gene TRBV29-1; a possible D gene is TRBD1 (5 bases). In germline, CDR1 is SQVTM, CDR2 ANQGSEA. V was shortened by 3 bases and J by 6 bases, with 8 bases between the two germline ends. The CDR3 spans 11 residues. The CDR3 nucleotides are TGCAGCGTTGACGGGGGGAATGGCTACACCTTC. This gives the protein CSVDGGNGYTF.

The chain combines TRBV20-1 with TRBJ1-2; the D is unclear. CDR1 and CDR2 from the germline V gene are DFQATT and SNEGSKA (reference sequence). The CDR3 covers 13 residues. V was clipped by 1 base and J by 0 bases, with 6 bases between them. The DNA of the CDR3 is TGCAGTGCTAGAGGATGGGCTAACTATGGCTACACCTTC. Protein product: CSARGWANYGYTF.

This clonotype was seen at least ten times. The rearrangement links TRBV19 to TRBJ1-1, with unresolved D. Per the germline V gene, CDR1 is LNHDA and CDR2 is SQIVND (reference sequence). The CDR3 runs to 14 residues. Trimming stripped 6 bases from V and 0 bases from J, with 11 bases between. In DNA form, the CDR3 reads TGTGCCAGTAGCCATCCAGCCTTGAACACTGAAGCTTTCTTT. Translation: CASSHPALNTEAFF.

This clonotype was seen at least ten times. The V and J genes are TRBV4-1 and TRBJ2-5, with a weak D call TRBD2 (6 bases). The CDR3 contains 16 residues. Germline V gene sequence: CDR1 MGHRA, CDR2 YSYEKL. Deletions cut 0 bases from V and 1 base from J, with 12 bases between. The CDR3 DNA reads as TGCGCCAGCAGCCAAGACTCCCCTAGCGCCCAAGAGACCCAGTACTTC. Its protein product is CASSQDSPSAQETQYF.

The genes are TRBV2 and TRBJ2-3; D is unclear. This CDR3 is built from 13 residues. Between the trimmed V and J ends, which lost 1 base and 6 bases, there was a span of 8 bases. Germline CDR1 and CDR2: SNHLY and FYNNEI. CDR3 in DNA: TGTGCCAGCAGTGAAGTCGGCCGGGATACGCAGTATTTT. It is translated as CASSEVGRDTQYF.

Of note for this clonotype: Relative to the germline gene, one junction end is altered; a read error may explain this. J is TRBJ1-2 and V is TRBV6-1, with 8 nucleotides matching TRBD1. The CDR3 extends over 10 amino acids. Germline V gene lookup returns CDR1 MNHNS and CDR2 SASEGT. CDR3 sequence (DNA): TGTGCCAGCGGATTGGGACAGGCCGTTTTC. Its protein is CASGLGQAVF.

This clonotype was counted a few times. This may stem from a read error, because a much larger clone lies one nucleotide away. The chain couples TRBV11-2 to TRBJ2-2; a possible D gene is TRBD2 (5 bases). The CDR3 totals 13 residues. Germline V CDR1 and CDR2: SGHAT, FQNNGV. CDR3 DNA: TGTGCCAGCAGCCAGAGTTTTGCCGGGGAGCGGTTTTTT. This gives the protein CASSQSFAGERFF.

This clonotype was detected many times. One junction end does not reproduce the germline sequence, and a read error may be involved. The J gene is TRBJ1-1, the V gene TRBV7-7; D remains unclear. Germline values: CDR1 SSHAT, CDR2 FNYEAQ (reference sequence). CDR3 length: 13 residues. The CDR3 sequence is CASSTTANTEAFF. In DNA form, the CDR3 reads TGTGCTAGCAGTACAACAGCGAACACTGAAGCTTTCTTT.

Remarks on this clonotype: One end of the junction fails to match germline, which may point to a read error. This chain connects TRBV2 to TRBJ1-2, with D tentatively TRBD1 (5 bases). The CDR3 is 13 amino acids. The germline CDR1 and CDR2 sequences are SNHLY and FYNNEI. CDR3 loop: CASGEGKDYGYTF. Written as DNA, the CDR3 is TGTGCCAGCGGTGAGGGGAAGGACTATGGCTACACCTTC.